This TCR beta chain was obtained from a study of blood T cell repertoires in COVID-19. Across the whole study: Sample material is recorded as cDNA or gDNA derived from T cells, B-cell-depleted T cells, or PBMCs.

The ends were cut back, 5 bases at V and 2 bases at J, with 12 bases in the middle. This CDR3 contains 14 residues. Germline V lookup: CDR1 SGHVS, CDR2 FNYEAQ. Cohort 3 recovery required two negative PCRs, clearance, or symptom resolution. Under the authors' procedure: Estimated nucleated cell counts came from reference gene primer amplification. The table came from immunoSEQ multiplex PCR; TCRdb's copy has only in-frame clones and leaves some out. That table is the source of V, J and clone size, and D and trimming were worked out from the DNA. The sample has hundreds of thousands of clones; about nine tenths are singletons.

This receptor was taken from a woman younger than 45 who had recovered from COVID-19. The sample taken for sequencing was PBMCs or T cells enriched from blood (not recorded which). The J gene is TRBJ1-1, the V gene TRBV7-6, with D possibly matching TRBD1 (6 bases). In DNA, the CDR3 is TGTGCCAGCAGCCGAGGGGGGGATAACACTGAAGCTTTCTTT. Its protein is CASSRGGDNTEAFF.